The present TCR beta chain was sequenced within a study of T cell repertoires in cytomegalovirus infection. Study results and limitations: HLA-C-restricted TCR beta clonotypes specific for CMV led the ex vivo response.

V lost 6 bases and J lost 7, with 12 bases in between. This CDR3 has 12 amino acids. CDR1 MNHNY and CDR2 SVGAGI come from the germline V gene (reference sequence). For this clonotype: Its antigen is still unknown.

TCRdb reprocessed the reads with MiXCR, giving one entry per CDR3 protein. This table holds approximately 600,000 distinct CDR3 sequences, approximately 40% found once. The TCR was taken from a human donor in good health (CMV status not recorded). Some clones in this sample may be carry-over from other donors' samples. The sequencing here drew on cultured PBMCs, taken from culture after CMV antigen stimulation. The chain employs TRBV6-6 and TRBJ1-2, with D maybe TRBD1 (5 bases). In DNA, the CDR3 is TGTGCCAGCAGAGAGGAGGGGTTTGGCTACACCTTC. This gives the protein CASREEGFGYTF.